Below, one TCR beta chain is given with its context. The antigen is unknown. A read error may produce the germline difference seen at one junction end. This sample stems from a study of beta chain features in type 1 diabetes. Cell sorting via CD45RO/CCR7/CD25/CD127/CD95/CD27 was performed to obtain CD4+ naive, central memory, regulatory and stem cell-like memory cells. Germline loops: CDR1 SSHAT, CDR2 FNYEAQ (reference sequence). The CDR3 totals 15 residues. cDNA synthesis used the whole RNA isolate, giving expressed TCRB sequences. The method was immunoSEQ multiplex PCR; TCRdb's version includes in-frame clones alone and lacks a portion of them. The sample consists of some 400,000 clones, more than 13% of them appearing once. Study observations and caveats: Shorter TCRB CDR3s, moderately but significantly so, marked every one of the four CD4+ subsets in Type 1 diabetes patients.

The sample was naive CD4+ T cells from blood. The chain combines TRBV7-7 with TRBJ2-5; 7 bases are a match to TRBD2. The source is a woman aged 18-29 years in good health. The DNA of the CDR3 is TGTGCTAGCAGCTCCTCTTCGACTAGCATGGAGACCCAGTACTTC. Protein sequence: CASSSSSTSMETQYF.